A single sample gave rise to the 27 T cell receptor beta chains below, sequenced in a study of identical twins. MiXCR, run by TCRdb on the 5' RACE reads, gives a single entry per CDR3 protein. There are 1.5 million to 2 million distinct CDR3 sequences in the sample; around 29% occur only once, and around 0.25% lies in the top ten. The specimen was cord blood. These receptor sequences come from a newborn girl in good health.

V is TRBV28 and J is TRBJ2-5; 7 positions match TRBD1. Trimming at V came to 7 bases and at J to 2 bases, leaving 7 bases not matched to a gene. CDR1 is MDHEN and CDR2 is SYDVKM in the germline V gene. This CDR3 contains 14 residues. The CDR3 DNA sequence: TGTGCCAGCACCCAGACAGGGTCACAAGAGACCCAGTACTTC. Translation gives CASTQTGSQETQYF.

As DNA, the CDR3 is TGTGCCAGCAGCTTGGTAGGGAGAGACAATGAGCAGTACTTC. It encodes CASSLVGRDNEQYF. V usage is TRBV5-6 and J usage is TRBJ2-7, with D perhaps TRBD2 (5 bases). Germline CDR1 and CDR2: SGHDT and YYEEEE. This CDR3 spans 14 amino acids. V lost 0 bases to trimming and J lost 7 bases, with 14 bases between them.

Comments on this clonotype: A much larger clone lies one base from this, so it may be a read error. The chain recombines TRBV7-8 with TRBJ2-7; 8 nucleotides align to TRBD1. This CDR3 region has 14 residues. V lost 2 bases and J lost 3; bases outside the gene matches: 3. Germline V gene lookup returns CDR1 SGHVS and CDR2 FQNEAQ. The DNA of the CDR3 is TGTGCCAGCAGCTTAACGGACAGGGTCTACGAGCAGTACTTC. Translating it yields CASSLTDRVYEQYF.

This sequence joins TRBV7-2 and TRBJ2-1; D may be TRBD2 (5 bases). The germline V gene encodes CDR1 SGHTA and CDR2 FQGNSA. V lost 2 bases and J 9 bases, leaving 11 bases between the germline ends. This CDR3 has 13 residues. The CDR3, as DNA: TGTGCCAGCAGCTTAACTAGAGAGGGTGAGCAGTTCTTC. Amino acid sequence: CASSLTREGEQFF. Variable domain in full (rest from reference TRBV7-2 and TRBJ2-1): GAGVSQSPSNKVTEKGKDVELRCDPISGHTALYWYRQSLGQGLEFLIYFQGNSAPDKSGLPSDRFSAERTGGSVSTLTIQRTQQEDSAVYLCASSLTREGEQFFGPGTRLTVL.

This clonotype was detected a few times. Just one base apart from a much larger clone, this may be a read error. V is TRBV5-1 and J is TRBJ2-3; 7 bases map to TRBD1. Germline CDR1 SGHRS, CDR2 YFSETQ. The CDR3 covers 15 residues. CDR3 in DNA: TGCACCAGCAGCTTTCCGAGACAGGGAAAAGATACGCAGTATTTT. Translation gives CTSSFPRQGKDTQYF.

Here the CDR3 DNA reads TGTGCCAGCAGTAATACCCCGCGCACAGATACGCAGTATTTT. Translated, it gives CASSNTPRTDTQYF. The V gene is TRBV27, the J gene TRBJ2-3; no firm D call. There are 14 residues in the CDR3. Germline V lookup: CDR1 MNHEY, CDR2 SMNVEV (reference sequence). V gave up 5 bases and J gave up 1 base, with 10 bases separating them.

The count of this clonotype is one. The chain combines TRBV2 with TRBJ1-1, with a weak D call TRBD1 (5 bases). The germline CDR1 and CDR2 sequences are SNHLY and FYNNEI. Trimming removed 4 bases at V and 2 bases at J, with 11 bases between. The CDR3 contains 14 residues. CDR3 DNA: TGTGCCAGCAGTGGGCTTGGGGGTAACACTGAAGCTTTCTTT. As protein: CASSGLGGNTEAFF.

The chain's CDR3 is CASSMEGAGQPQHF. In DNA, the CDR3 is TGTGCCAGTAGTATGGAGGGGGCAGGTCAGCCCCAGCATTTT. This chain connects TRBV19 to TRBJ1-5; 7 bases map to TRBD1. The CDR3 spans 14 residues. Looked up from germline, CDR1 is LNHDA and CDR2 is SQIVND (reference sequence). The J segment lost 6 bases and the V segment lost 3 bases, leaving 5 bases of the junction unmatched.

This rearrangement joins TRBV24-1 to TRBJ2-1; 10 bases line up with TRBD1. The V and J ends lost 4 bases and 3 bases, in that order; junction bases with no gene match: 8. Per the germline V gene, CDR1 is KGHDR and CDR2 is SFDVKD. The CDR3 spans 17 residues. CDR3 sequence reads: CATSDTTGTGVYNEQFF. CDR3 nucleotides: TGTGCCACCAGTGACACAACCGGGACAGGGGTCTACAATGAGCAGTTCTTC.

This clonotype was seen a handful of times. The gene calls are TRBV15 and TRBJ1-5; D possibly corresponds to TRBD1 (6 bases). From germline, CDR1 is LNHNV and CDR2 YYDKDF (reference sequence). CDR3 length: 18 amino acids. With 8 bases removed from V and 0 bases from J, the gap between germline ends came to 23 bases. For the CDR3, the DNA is TGTGCCACCGGGCGTGGGACATCACCACCTTATAGCAATCAGCCCCAGCATTTT. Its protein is CATGRGTSPPYSNQPQHF.

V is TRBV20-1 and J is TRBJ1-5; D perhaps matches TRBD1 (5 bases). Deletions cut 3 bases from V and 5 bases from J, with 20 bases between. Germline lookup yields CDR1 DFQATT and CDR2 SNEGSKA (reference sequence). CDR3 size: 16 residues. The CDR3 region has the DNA TGCAGTGCTAGCCCAATGGCGGGGCTGTCGGATCAGCCCCAGCATTTT. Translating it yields CSASPMAGLSDQPQHF.

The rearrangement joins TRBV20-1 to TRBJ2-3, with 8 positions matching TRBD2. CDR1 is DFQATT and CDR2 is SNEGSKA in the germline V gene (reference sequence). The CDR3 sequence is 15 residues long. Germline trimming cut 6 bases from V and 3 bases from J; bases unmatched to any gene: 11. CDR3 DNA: TGCAGTGCCCGATTTCCTAGCGGGTTTACAGATACGCAGTATTTT. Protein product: CSARFPSGFTDTQYF.

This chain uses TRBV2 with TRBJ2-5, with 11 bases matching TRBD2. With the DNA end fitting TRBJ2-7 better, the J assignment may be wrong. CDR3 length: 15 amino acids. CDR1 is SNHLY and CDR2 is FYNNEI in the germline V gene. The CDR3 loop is CASSEFLAGGYEQYF. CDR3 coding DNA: TGTGCCAGCAGTGAATTTTTAGCGGGAGGGTACGAGCAGTACTTC.

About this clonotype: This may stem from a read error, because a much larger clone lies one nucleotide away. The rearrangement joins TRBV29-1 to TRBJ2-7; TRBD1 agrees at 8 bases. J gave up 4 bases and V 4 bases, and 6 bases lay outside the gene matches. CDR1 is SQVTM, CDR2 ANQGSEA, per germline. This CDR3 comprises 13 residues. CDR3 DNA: TGCAGCGTTGTGGCAGGGGGCGCTTACGAGCAGTACTTC. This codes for CSVVAGGAYEQYF.

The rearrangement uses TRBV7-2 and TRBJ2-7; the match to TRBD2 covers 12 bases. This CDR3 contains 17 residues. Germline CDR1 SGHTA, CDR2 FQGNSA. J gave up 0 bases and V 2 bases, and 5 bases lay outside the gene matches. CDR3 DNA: TGTGCCAGCAGCTTAACTAGCGGGAGGAAAAGCTCCTACGAGCAGTACTTC. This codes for CASSLTSGRKSSYEQYF.

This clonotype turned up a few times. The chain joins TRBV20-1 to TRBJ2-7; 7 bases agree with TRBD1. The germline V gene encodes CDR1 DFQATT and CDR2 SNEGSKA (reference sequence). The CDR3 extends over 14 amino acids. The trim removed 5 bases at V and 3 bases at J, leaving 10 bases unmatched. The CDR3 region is CSAAVQGRLYEQYF. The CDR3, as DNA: TGCAGTGCTGCCGTACAGGGGCGCCTCTACGAGCAGTACTTC.

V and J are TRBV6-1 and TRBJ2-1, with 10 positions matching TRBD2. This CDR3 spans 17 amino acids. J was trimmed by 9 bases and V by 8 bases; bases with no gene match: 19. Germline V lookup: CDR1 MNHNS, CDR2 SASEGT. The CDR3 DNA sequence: TGTGCCAGCTCATTAAGGACGGACCTAGCGGGAGCCGGTGAGCAGTTCTTC. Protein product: CASSLRTDLAGAGEQFF.

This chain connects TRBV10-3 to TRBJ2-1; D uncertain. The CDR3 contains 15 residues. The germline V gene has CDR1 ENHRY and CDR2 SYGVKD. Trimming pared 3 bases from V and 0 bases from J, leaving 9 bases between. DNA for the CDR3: TGTGCCATCAGTGATTGGGGATACTCCTACAATGAGCAGTTCTTC. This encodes CAISDWGYSYNEQFF.

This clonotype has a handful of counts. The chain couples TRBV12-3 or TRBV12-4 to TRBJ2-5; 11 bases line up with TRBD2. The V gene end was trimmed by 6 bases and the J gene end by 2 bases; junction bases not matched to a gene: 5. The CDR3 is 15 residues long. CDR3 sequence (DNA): TGTGCCAGCAGGGATAGCGGGAGGGGACAAGAGACCCAGTACTTC. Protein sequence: CASRDSGRGQETQYF.

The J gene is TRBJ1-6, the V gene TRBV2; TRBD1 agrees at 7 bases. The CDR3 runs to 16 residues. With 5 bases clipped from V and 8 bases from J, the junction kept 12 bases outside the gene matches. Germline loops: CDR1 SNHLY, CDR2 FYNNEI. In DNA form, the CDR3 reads TGTGCCAGCAGTTCCCGACAGGGAAGACTGGATTCACCCCTCCACTTT. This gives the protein CASSSRQGRLDSPLHF.

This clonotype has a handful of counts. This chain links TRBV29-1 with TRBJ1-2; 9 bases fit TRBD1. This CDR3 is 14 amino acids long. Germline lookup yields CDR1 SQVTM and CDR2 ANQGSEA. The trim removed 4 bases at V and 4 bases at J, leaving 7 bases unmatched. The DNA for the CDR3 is TGCAGCGTTGGTACGGACAGGGGCCGCTATGGCTACACCTTC. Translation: CSVGTDRGRYGYTF. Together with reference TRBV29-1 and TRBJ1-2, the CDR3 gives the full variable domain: SAVISQKPSRDICQRGTSLTIQCQVDSQVTMMFWYRQQPGQSLTLIATANQGSEATYESGFVIDKFPISRPNLTFSTLTVSNMSPEDSSIYLCSVGTDRGRYGYTFGSGTRLTVV.

As DNA, the CDR3 is TGTGCCAGCAGCTTGGGTGGTTTGATGTTAGCGGTAAGAGATACGCAGTATTTT. It yields the protein CASSLGGLMLAVRDTQYF. The chain couples TRBV5-6 to TRBJ2-3; TRBD2 might be the D (6 bases). V lost 0 bases to trimming and J lost 5 bases, with 22 bases between them. CDR1 and CDR2 (germline): SGHDT, YYEEEE. This CDR3 is 18 amino acids long.

CDR3 in amino acids: CSARQREVGNNEQYF. The CDR3 DNA is TGCAGTGCCAGACAACGGGAGGTGGGAAACAATGAGCAGTACTTC. This chain uses TRBV20-1 with TRBJ2-5, with 7 bases lining up with TRBD2. CDR3 size: 15 residues. V was clipped by 6 bases and J by 11 bases; unmatched bases: 21. Germline CDR1 DFQATT, CDR2 SNEGSKA (reference sequence).

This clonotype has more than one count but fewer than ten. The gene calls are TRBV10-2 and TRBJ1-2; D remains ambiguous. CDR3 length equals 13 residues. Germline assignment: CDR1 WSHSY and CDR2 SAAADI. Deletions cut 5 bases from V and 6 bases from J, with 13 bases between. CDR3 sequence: CASSPRNTDGYTF. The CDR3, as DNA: TGCGCCAGCAGTCCCCGGAACACGGATGGCTACACCTTC.

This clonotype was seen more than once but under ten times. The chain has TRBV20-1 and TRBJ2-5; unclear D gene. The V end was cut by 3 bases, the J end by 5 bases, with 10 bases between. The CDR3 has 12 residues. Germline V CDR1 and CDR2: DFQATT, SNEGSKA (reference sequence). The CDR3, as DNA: TGCAGTGCTAGTCACAGTGGGGAGACCCAGTACTTC. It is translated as CSASHSGETQYF.

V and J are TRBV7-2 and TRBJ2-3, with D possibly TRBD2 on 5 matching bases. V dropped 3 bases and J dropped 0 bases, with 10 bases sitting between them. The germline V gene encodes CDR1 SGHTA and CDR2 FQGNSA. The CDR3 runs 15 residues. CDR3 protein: CASSFGETSTDTQYF. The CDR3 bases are TGTGCCAGCAGCTTCGGGGAGACTAGCACAGATACGCAGTATTTT.

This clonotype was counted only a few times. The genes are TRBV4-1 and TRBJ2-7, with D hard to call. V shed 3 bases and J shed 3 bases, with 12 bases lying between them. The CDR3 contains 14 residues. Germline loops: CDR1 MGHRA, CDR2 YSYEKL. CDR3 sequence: CASSQRPLGYEQYF. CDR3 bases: TGCGCCAGCAGCCAGCGACCATTGGGCTACGAGCAGTACTTC.